The present T cell receptor (beta chain) was sequenced within a study of response to subunit inactivated influenza vaccine (dated by TCRdb to the late 2010s). Concerning the study at large: Deep quantitative T cell receptor repertoire profiling was used in the study to track responses to a trivalent subunit inactivated influenza vaccine.

Receptor amplification or capture employed RT-PCR. Sequencing was carried out with an Illumina HiSeq 2500. The public reads were quality trimmed at Q25 with fastp and then assembled into clones with MiXCR by TCRdb, keeping productive beta chains. Under each unique CDR3 protein, matching rows form one entry showing the most common genes and DNA. The sample profile shows hundreds of thousands of distinct CDR3 sequences; around 15% of them were found once. The ten largest clonotypes hold 7.5% to 8% of the sample. Beyond this particular receptor, the publication reports: It was suggested by the authors that each seasonal influenza vaccination may recruit only a limited number of new T cells.

Of note for this clonotype: Its specific antigen is unknown. No per-base quality is available; no much larger clone lies one base away.

The germline V and J ends show losses of 0 bases and 5 bases respectively, and no gene match explains 12 bases of the junction. The germline V gene yields SGHTA for CDR1 and FQGNSA for CDR2. The CDR3 runs 17 amino acids, cysteine and phenylalanine included. The entry retains the CDR3 DNA only, 51 bases that are in frame from base 1. This clonotype was sampled from a man over 45 who received an inactivated influenza vaccine. Donor details come from another sample of the same person, matched by shared clones. The chain uses TRBV7-2 and TRBJ2-5; 7 central bases correspond to TRBD1. The sample here was PBMCs from blood, taken approximately 15 days before vaccination. CDR3 protein: CASSLARGLLSRETQYF. Read as DNA, the sequence is TGTGCCAGCAGCTTAGCTAGGGGGCTTCTCTCCAGGGAGACCCAGTACTTC.